Presented here are 8 T cell receptor beta chains from one specimen sequenced in a study of molecular identifiers for immune sequencing clone quantification. TCRdb redid the calling of the PCR reads with MiXCR, one entry per CDR3 protein. The sample yields fewer than 350,000 distinct CDR3 sequences, roughly 24% seen once. Sequencing input: naive CD8+ T cells from blood, with Jurkat cell RNA spiked in. Subset meaning: FACS-sorted CD8+CD4-CCR7+CD45RA+ naive T cells. Receptor source: a human donor in good health. Some libraries in this study had Jurkat cell RNA spiked in.

In this sample, this clonotype turned up many times. DNA for the CDR3: TGTGCCAGCAGAGGAGGGACAGGGGTCAGCTCTGGGGCCAACGTCCTGACTTTC. Protein sequence: CASRGGTGVSSGANVLTF. The genes are TRBV28 and TRBJ2-6, with TRBD1 matching 10 bases. Germline CDR1 and CDR2: MDHEN and SYDVKM. V shed 6 bases, J shed 0 bases, and the junction held 8 bases outside the gene matches. The CDR3 runs 18 residues.

This clonotype was detected a few times. This chain uses TRBV3-1 with TRBJ2-5; a possible D gene is TRBD2 (5 bases). Trimming pared 0 bases from V and 4 bases from J, leaving 15 bases between. This CDR3 spans 16 amino acids. Germline V gene sequence: CDR1 LGHDT, CDR2 YNNKEL (reference sequence). The CDR3 nucleotides are TGTGCCAGCAGCCAAGATATGGACTGGACCGGAGAGACCCAGTACTTC. Translating it yields CASSQDMDWTGETQYF.

Notes on this clonotype: A much more abundant neighbour one base away suggests this may be a read error. The gene calls are TRBV9 and TRBJ2-4; D remains unclear. This CDR3 region has 16 residues. Germline V CDR1 and CDR2: SGDLS, YYNGEE. V was shortened by 6 bases and J by 4 bases, with 20 bases between the two germline ends. The CDR3 DNA sequence: TGTGCCAGCATCGGGCCTGATGGGCCCCTGAAAAACATTCAGTACTTC. It codes for CASIGPDGPLKNIQYF.

Turning to this clonotype: Just one base apart from a much larger clone, this may be a read error. This chain connects TRBV19 to TRBJ2-1, with unresolved D. CDR3 length equals 15 residues. The V gene lost 0 bases and the J gene lost 8 bases, with 14 bases spanning the gap. Germline CDR1 and CDR2: LNHDA and SQIVND (reference sequence). The CDR3 nucleotides read TGTGCCAGTAGTATAGATTCGGGTGAGTTCGATGAGCAGTTCTTC. Its protein is CASSIDSGEFDEQFF.

This clonotype was seen only a few times. Because the CDR3 is missing its conserved closing phenylalanine or tryptophan, this is likely a read error. V and J are TRBV28 and TRBJ1-1, with D tentatively TRBD1 (6 bases). The V gene's germline CDR1 is MDHEN and CDR2 SYDVKM. The ends were cut back, 2 bases at V and 3 bases at J, with 10 bases in the middle. The CDR3 has 14 amino acids. The CDR3 here is CASSLQGGDTEAFL. The CDR3 nucleotides read TGTGCCAGCAGTTTACAAGGGGGGGACACTGAAGCTTTCCTT.

To note about this clonotype: Since a much larger clone is just one base distant, this may be a read error. J is TRBJ1-1 and V is TRBV5-1; D might be TRBD1 (6 bases). The CDR3 has 15 amino acids. Between the trimmed V and J ends, which lost 0 bases and 5 bases, there was a span of 14 bases. Germline V lookup: CDR1 SGHRS, CDR2 YFSETQ. The CDR3, as DNA: TGCGCCAGCAGCTTGGCGGGGGGCGGTTGGACTGAAGCTTTCTTT. Residues: CASSLAGGGWTEAFF.

The V gene is TRBV5-1, the J gene TRBJ2-2, with TRBD2 matching 8 bases. The germline V gene encodes CDR1 SGHRS and CDR2 YFSETQ. The CDR3 is made up of 16 amino acids. V was clipped by 0 bases and J by 6 bases; unmatched bases: 7. The CDR3 region has the DNA TGCGCCAGCAGCTTGGATGTAGCGGGGTACCCCGGGGAGCTGTTTTTT. Protein: CASSLDVAGYPGELFF.

In regard to this clonotype: A much larger clone sits a single nucleotide away, making a read error possible. This chain uses TRBV4-3 with TRBJ1-1, with D uncertain. The germline V gene has CDR1 LGHNA and CDR2 YSLEER. The CDR3 runs to 14 residues. CDR3 residues: CASNQFSSGTEAFF. The CDR3 bases are TGCGCCAGCAACCAATTCTCTTCGGGCACTGAAGCTTTCTTT.